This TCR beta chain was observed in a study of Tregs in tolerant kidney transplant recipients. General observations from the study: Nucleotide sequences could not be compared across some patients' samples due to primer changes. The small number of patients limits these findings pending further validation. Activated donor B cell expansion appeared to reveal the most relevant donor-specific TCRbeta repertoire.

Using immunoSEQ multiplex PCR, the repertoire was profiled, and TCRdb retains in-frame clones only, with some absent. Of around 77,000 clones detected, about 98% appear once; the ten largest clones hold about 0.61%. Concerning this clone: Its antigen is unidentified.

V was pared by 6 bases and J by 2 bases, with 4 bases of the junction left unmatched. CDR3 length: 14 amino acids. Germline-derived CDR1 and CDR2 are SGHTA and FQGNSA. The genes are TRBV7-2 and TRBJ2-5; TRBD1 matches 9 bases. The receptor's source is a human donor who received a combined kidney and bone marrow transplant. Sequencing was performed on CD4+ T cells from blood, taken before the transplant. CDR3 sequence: CASRRGQGQETQYF. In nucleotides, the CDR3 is TGTGCCAGCAGAAGAGGACAGGGGCAAGAGACCCAGTACTTC.